The following is a T cell receptor (beta chain) sequence with its context. The authors reverse transcribed about 0.5 to 1 ug RNA with random hexamers. An immunoSEQ multiplex PCR amplified TCR beta CDR3 over 54 Vbeta and 13 Jbeta. TCRdb independently ran MiXCR on the immunoSEQ multiplex PCR reads; one entry per CDR3 protein. The sample shows about 300,000 distinct CDR3 sequences, roughly 90% of them seen only once. The data are from a study of CD8 T cells in Susac syndrome. Trimming took 4 bases from V and 9 from J; bases not matched to a gene: 8. The CDR3 has 14 residues. The multiple sclerosis controls comprised treatment-naive patients whose relapsing-remitting disease was stable or active. TEMRA cells were FACS-enriched, with CD8+ and CD4+ T cells isolated negatively.

The sample taken for sequencing was CD8+ T cells from PBMCs. The TCR comes from a human donor with multiple sclerosis. The J gene is TRBJ2-1, the V gene TRBV12-3 or TRBV12-4, with 8 bases that match TRBD2. The CDR3 sequence is CASSYGPSGGEQFF. CDR3 in DNA: TGTGCCAGCAGTTACGGGCCCAGCGGGGGTGAGCAGTTCTTC.